This T cell receptor beta chain emerged from a study of T-cell reconstitution after alpha-beta-depleted transplantation in children. This clonotype was observed many times. V lost 4 bases to trimming and J lost 5 bases; unmatched junction nucleotides: 12. The length of the CDR3 is 17 residues. Germline CDR1 reads SGHRS; CDR2 reads YFSETQ. Preparation of the TCRbeta library was carried out with unique molecular identifiers. TCRdb reprocessed the PCR reads via MiXCR and lists one record per CDR3 protein. The table includes some 350,000 distinct CDR3 sequences, 10% detected once. Sequencing was performed on PBMCs from the stem cell graft donor, taken from the stem cell graft. This clonotype was obtained from a human donor who donated a stem cell graft to a child with acute lymphoblastic leukemia. The genes are TRBV5-1 and TRBJ2-7; 13 nucleotides align to TRBD2. The CDR3 DNA follows: TGCGCCAGCAGCCCTACCGGGACTAGCGGGACAAGAAACGAGCAGTACTTC. Translating it yields CASSPTGTSGTRNEQYF.